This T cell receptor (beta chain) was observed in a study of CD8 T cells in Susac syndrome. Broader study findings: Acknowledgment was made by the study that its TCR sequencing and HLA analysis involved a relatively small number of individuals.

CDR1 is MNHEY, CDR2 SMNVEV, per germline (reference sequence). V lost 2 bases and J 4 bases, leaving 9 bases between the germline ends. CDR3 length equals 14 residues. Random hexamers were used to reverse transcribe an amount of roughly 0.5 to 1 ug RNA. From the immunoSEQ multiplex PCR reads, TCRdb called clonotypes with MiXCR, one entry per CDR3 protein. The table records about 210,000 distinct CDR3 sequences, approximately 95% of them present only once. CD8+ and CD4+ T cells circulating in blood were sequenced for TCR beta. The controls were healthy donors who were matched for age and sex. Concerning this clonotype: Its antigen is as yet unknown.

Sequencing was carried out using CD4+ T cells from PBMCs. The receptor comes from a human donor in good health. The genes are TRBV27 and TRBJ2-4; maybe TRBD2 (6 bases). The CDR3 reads CASSLMGGKNIQYF. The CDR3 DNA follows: TGTGCCAGCAGTTTAATGGGGGGAAAAAACATTCAGTACTTC.